This T cell receptor beta chain was documented in a study of blood T cell repertoires in COVID-19. Whole-study context: The analysed material was cDNA or gDNA that came from T cells, B-cell-depleted T cells, or PBMCs.

In its sample, this clone was seen once. Germline V CDR1 and CDR2: MNHEY, SVGAGI. The ends were cut back, 5 bases at V and 0 bases at J, with 7 bases in the middle. This CDR3 is built from 13 residues. Exposed participants came across a COVID-19 case within 2 weeks before study entry. The protocol was immunoSEQ multiplex PCR, while the TCRdb copy is restricted to in-frame clones and leaves out a portion. The sample consists of fewer than 300,000 clones, roughly 80% of them appearing once. Sample: PBMCs or T cells enriched from blood (not recorded which). This TCR was sampled from a man aged 40-49 years who had been exposed to COVID-19. V usage is TRBV6-5 and J usage is TRBJ2-5, with a possible D match to TRBD2 (6 bases). CDR3 sequence reads: CASSPSDQETQYF. The CDR3, as DNA: TGTGCCAGCAGTCCTAGCGACCAAGAGACCCAGTACTTC.